A single sample gave rise to the 28 T cell receptor beta chains below, sequenced in a study of identical twins. TCRdb re-called the 5' RACE reads with MiXCR, one entry per CDR3 protein. The sample holds about 530,000 distinct CDR3 sequences; 15% are singletons and the top ten take around 0.4%. This sample also belongs to another study, concerning yellow fever vaccine responses in identical twins.

Sequenced material: CD4+ T cells sorted from blood. The origin of the receptors is a woman in her late teens or twenties in good health.

This sequence joins TRBV10-3 and TRBJ2-3; possibly TRBD1 for D (6 bases). Germline V gene lookup returns CDR1 ENHRY and CDR2 SYGVKD. The CDR3 spans 15 residues. The V end was cut by 1 base, the J end by 2 bases, with 10 bases between. The CDR3 coding sequence is TGTGCCATCAGTGAGTTCTCAGGGGCCACAGATACGCAGTATTTT. The encoded protein is CAISEFSGATDTQYF.

This clonotype was seen more than once but under ten times. The V call is TRBV4-1, the J call TRBJ2-2; D is perhaps TRBD2 (5 bases). Germline V CDR1 and CDR2: MGHRA, YSYEKL. This CDR3 has 16 residues. The ends were cut back, 3 bases at V and 0 bases at J, with 11 bases in the middle. The CDR3 sequence is CASSQRRTTNTGELFF. The CDR3 DNA reads as TGCGCCAGCAGCCAGAGGAGGACCACGAACACCGGGGAGCTGTTTTTT.

This chain connects TRBV11-2 to TRBJ2-7; 9 bases line up with TRBD1. CDR1 is SGHAT, CDR2 FQNNGV, per germline. The CDR3 loop spans 15 amino acids. V was clipped by 4 bases and J by 2 bases; unmatched bases: 6. DNA of the CDR3: TGTGCCAGCAGCTCAAGACAGGGGGAGACCTACGAGCAGTACTTC. Translated, it gives CASSSRQGETYEQYF. Drawing the rest from reference TRBV11-2 and TRBJ2-7, the complete variable domain is EAGVAQSPRYKIIEKRQSVAFWCNPISGHATLYWYQQILGQGPKLLIQFQNNGVVDDSQLPKDRFSAERLKGVDSTLKIQPAKLEDSAVYLCASSSRQGETYEQYFGPGTRLTVT.

Details on this clonotype: One end of the junction varies from germline; a read error may be responsible. This chain uses TRBV20-1 with TRBJ2-2; tentative D call: TRBD2 (5 bases). The CDR3 is 16 residues long. Germline CDR1 reads DFQATT; CDR2 reads SNEGSKA (reference sequence). This chain's CDR3 is CSAANLALSKTGELFF. The CDR3 DNA follows: TGCAGTGCCGCCAATCTAGCTTTATCGAAGACCGGGGAGCTGTTTTTT.

The rearrangement uses TRBV5-1 and TRBJ2-2, with D uncertain. The CDR3 sequence is 14 residues long. V lost 4 bases and J 4 bases, leaving 11 bases between the germline ends. Germline CDR1 and CDR2: SGHRS and YFSETQ. The CDR3 loop is CASSRHSPTGELFF. In nucleotides, the CDR3 is TGCGCCAGCAGCCGGCACTCCCCCACCGGGGAGCTGTTTTTT.

V usage is TRBV5-1 and J usage is TRBJ2-1, with 7 bases lining up with TRBD1. V was pared by 5 bases and J by 0 bases, with 5 bases of the junction left unmatched. The V gene's germline CDR1 is SGHRS and CDR2 YFSETQ. CDR3 size: 15 residues. The CDR3 nucleotides read TGCGCCAGCAGGGAGACAGGGAGCTCCTACAATGAGCAGTTCTTC. Translation: CASRETGSSYNEQFF.

The sample holds a few counts of this clonotype. This CDR3 is CASSFRTPLETQYF. CDR3 nucleotide sequence: TGTGCCAGCAGCTTTCGGACTCCCTTGGAGACCCAGTACTTC. This sequence joins TRBV7-8 and TRBJ2-5, with D perhaps TRBD2 (5 bases). Deletions cut 3 bases from V and 5 bases from J, with 13 bases between. The CDR3 is 14 amino acids. Germline loops: CDR1 SGHVS, CDR2 FQNEAQ.

The rearrangement links TRBV25-1 to TRBJ1-2; no firm D call. With 4 bases removed from V and 5 bases from J, the gap between germline ends came to 11 bases. CDR3 length equals 13 residues. Germline V lookup: CDR1 MGHDK, CDR2 SYGVNS. The CDR3 spells CASSGGGPYGYTF. The CDR3, as DNA: TGTGCCAGCAGTGGAGGCGGCCCATATGGCTACACCTTC.

This clonotype was detected a few times. V and J are TRBV5-1 and TRBJ2-2, with a tentative D call TRBD2 (6 bases). Trimming pared 0 bases from V and 2 bases from J, leaving 11 bases between. The germline V gene has CDR1 SGHRS and CDR2 YFSETQ. The CDR3 runs 16 residues. The DNA of the CDR3 is TGCGCCAGCAGCTTGGTGCTAGCGACAAACACCGGGGAGCTGTTTTTT. This sequence encodes CASSLVLATNTGELFF.

This clonotype was detected many times. The chain employs TRBV10-3 and TRBJ2-5; 10 bases are shared with TRBD2. Germline CDR1 reads ENHRY; CDR2 reads SYGVKD. The trim removed 10 bases at V and 1 base at J, leaving 3 bases unmatched. The CDR3 covers 13 residues. The CDR3: CATRTSGQETQYF. The CDR3 bases are TGTGCCACCCGGACTAGCGGCCAAGAGACCCAGTACTTC.

This clonotype was seen a few times. The rearrangement links TRBV20-1 to TRBJ2-1; TRBD1 matches at 8 bases. The CDR3 runs to 13 residues. Trimming at V came to 6 bases and at J to 5 bases, leaving 6 bases not matched to a gene. Per germline, CDR1 DFQATT and CDR2 SNEGSKA (reference sequence). The CDR3 nucleotides read TGCAGTGCCAACGGACAGGGAAACAATGAGCAGTTCTTC. Translating gives CSANGQGNNEQFF.

The chain is built from TRBV20-1 and TRBJ2-3; tentatively, D is TRBD2 (5 bases). CDR1 and CDR2 from the germline V gene are DFQATT and SNEGSKA (reference sequence). The CDR3 length is 15 residues. V was shortened by 3 bases and J by 2 bases, with 15 bases between the two germline ends. CDR3 in amino acids: CSASAEAALTDTQYF. The DNA of the CDR3 is TGCAGTGCTAGTGCGGAGGCGGCCCTCACAGATACGCAGTATTTT.

In its sample, this clonotype was seen a few times. The V and J genes are TRBV12-3 or TRBV12-4 and TRBJ2-3; 7 bases line up with TRBD2. J lost 3 bases, V lost 7 bases, and 13 bases had no gene match. This CDR3 is 16 amino acids long. The CDR3 nucleotides are TGTGCCAGCACCCCAGGGAGGGCGGGTTCGACAGATACGCAGTATTTT. Its protein is CASTPGRAGSTDTQYF.

This clonotype has a handful of counts. As DNA, the CDR3 is TGTGCCAGCAATCCGCCTCCGGGACAGACGAATCCTGCCCTAGTTTACTCACCCCTCCACTTT. Its protein product is CASNPPPGQTNPALVYSPLHF. The chain recombines TRBV6-2 or TRBV6-3 with TRBJ1-6; the match to TRBD1 covers 7 bases. Germline values: CDR1 MNHEY, CDR2 SVGEGT. This CDR3 is 21 amino acids long. V was clipped by 7 bases and J by 10 bases; unmatched bases: 31.

The sample holds a few counts of this clonotype. This sequence joins TRBV20-1 and TRBJ2-1; 11 positions match TRBD2. J gave up 15 bases and V 0 bases, and 10 bases lay outside the gene matches. The CDR3 runs to 14 residues. Germline values: CDR1 DFQATT, CDR2 SNEGSKA (reference sequence). In DNA, the CDR3 is TGCAGTGCTAGAGAGGGTAGCGGGGGGGCAAAGACGTTCTTC. Protein product: CSAREGSGGAKTFF.

This clonotype was detected many times. The chain has TRBV5-1 and TRBJ2-6; D possibly corresponds to TRBD1 (6 bases). Germline CDR1 is SGHRS and CDR2 is YFSETQ. The V end was cut by 4 bases, the J end by 2 bases, with 13 bases between. The CDR3 loop spans 16 amino acids. The CDR3 sequence is CASSMDSSPGANVLTF. The CDR3 DNA reads as TGCGCCAGCAGCATGGACAGCTCTCCTGGGGCCAACGTCCTGACTTTC.

The V gene is TRBV20-1, the J gene TRBJ2-7; 11 positions agree with TRBD2. V lost 4 bases, J lost 2 bases, and 1 base stayed unmatched. Germline V lookup: CDR1 DFQATT, CDR2 SNEGSKA (reference sequence). The CDR3 is 13 residues long. CDR3 region: CSAKLAGAYEQYF. Written as DNA, the CDR3 is TGCAGTGCTAAACTAGCGGGAGCCTACGAGCAGTACTTC.

This clonotype was observed a handful of times. The chain links TRBV7-9 to TRBJ2-7, with TRBD2 matching over 9 bases. This CDR3 region has 16 residues. Germline V CDR1 and CDR2: SEHNR, FQNEAQ (reference sequence). The V and J ends lost 5 bases and 0 bases, in that order; junction bases with no gene match: 8. The CDR3 nucleotides read TGTGCCAGCAGCGGGGGAGCGGGGGGCGGCTCCTACGAGCAGTACTTC. Translating it yields CASSGGAGGGSYEQYF.

The chain combines TRBV9 with TRBJ2-3, with D perhaps matching TRBD1 (6 bases). The CDR3 is 18 amino acids. Per germline, CDR1 SGDLS and CDR2 YYNGEE. Deletions cut 2 bases from V and 2 bases from J, with 21 bases between. CDR3 in DNA: TGTGCCAGCAGCGTCCGGACCGGGTTAACGGGACACACAGATACGCAGTATTTT. It yields the protein CASSVRTGLTGHTDTQYF.

V is TRBV20-1 and J is TRBJ2-2; possibly TRBD1 or TRBD2 for D (5 bases each). CDR3 length: 15 residues. V shed 3 bases and J shed 6 bases, with 17 bases lying between them. From germline, CDR1 is DFQATT and CDR2 SNEGSKA (reference sequence). The CDR3 DNA sequence: TGCAGTGCTAGCCCTAGCAGGGCTCCGGCCGGGGAGCTGTTTTTT. As protein: CSASPSRAPAGELFF.

The rearrangement joins TRBV20-1 to TRBJ2-1; TRBD1 agrees at 7 bases. Germline assignment: CDR1 DFQATT and CDR2 SNEGSKA (reference sequence). The trim removed 0 bases at V and 9 bases at J, leaving 14 bases unmatched. CDR3 length: 16 amino acids. CDR3 bases: TGCAGTGCTAGAGATAGGGGGCGCGCCCTATTAGGTGAGCAGTTCTTC. Translating gives CSARDRGRALLGEQFF.

This clonotype appeared a few times. This chain links TRBV5-1 with TRBJ2-5; unclear D gene. Trimming left V 6 bases short and J 4 bases short, with 10 bases between. The CDR3 covers 12 residues. Germline V gene sequence: CDR1 SGHRS, CDR2 YFSETQ. The CDR3 loop reads CASTYPGETQYF. CDR3 coding DNA: TGCGCCAGCACCTATCCGGGAGAGACCCAGTACTTC.

CDR3 sequence reads: CASSLSGGSSSYNEQFF. The CDR3 DNA sequence: TGTGCCAGCAGCTTAAGTGGCGGGAGTAGTTCCTACAATGAGCAGTTCTTC. The chain employs TRBV7-2 and TRBJ2-1; 7 bases agree with TRBD2. Germline V gene sequence: CDR1 SGHTA, CDR2 FQGNSA. The CDR3 has 17 residues. V shed 2 bases, J shed 1 base, and the junction held 8 bases outside the gene matches.

The chain joins TRBV4-2 to TRBJ2-2, with D tentatively TRBD1 (6 bases). Germline V gene lookup returns CDR1 LGHNA and CDR2 YNFKEQ. The CDR3 contains 15 residues. V was cut by 6 bases and J by 2 bases, with 13 bases left in between. The CDR3 spells CASRPQGINTGELFF. In DNA, the CDR3 is TGTGCCAGCAGGCCACAGGGAATTAACACCGGGGAGCTGTTTTTT.

The sample holds many counts of this clonotype. The genes are TRBV4-2 and TRBJ2-7, with 11 bases lining up with TRBD2. The CDR3 runs 15 residues. The V and J ends lost 3 bases and 2 bases, in that order; junction bases with no gene match: 3. Per the germline V gene, CDR1 is LGHNA and CDR2 is YNFKEQ. The CDR3 region is CASSQGTSGTYEQYF. The CDR3 DNA reads TGTGCCAGCAGCCAGGGGACTAGCGGTACCTACGAGCAGTACTTC.

Only a few counts were recorded for this clonotype. V is TRBV20-1 and J is TRBJ1-4, with D possibly matching TRBD1 (5 bases). The CDR3 is 14 amino acids. V lost 4 bases, J lost 8 bases, and 17 bases lay in between. From germline, CDR1 is DFQATT and CDR2 SNEGSKA (reference sequence). The CDR3 nucleotides read TGCAGTGCTACGTTCGGGACGGCAGGAGAAAAACTGTTTTTT. Translation: CSATFGTAGEKLFF.

This clonotype appeared a few times. The V and J genes are TRBV29-1 and TRBJ2-1; TRBD1 matches 9 bases. Germline CDR1 reads SQVTM; CDR2 reads ANQGSEA. Trimming removed 5 bases from V and 2 bases from J; junction bases left unmatched: 7. The CDR3 contains 15 residues. This CDR3 is CSVQLQGATYNEQFF. DNA for the CDR3: TGCAGCGTTCAACTACAGGGGGCCACCTACAATGAGCAGTTCTTC.

This clonotype was detected a few times. CDR3 nucleotides: TGTGCCACCAGCAGAGGGGCAGTTCTCGAGACCCAGTACTTC. Translation gives CATSRGAVLETQYF. This rearrangement joins TRBV15 to TRBJ2-5; D not resolved. V lost 1 base and J 5 bases, leaving 11 bases between the germline ends. The CDR3 is 14 residues long. In germline, CDR1 is LNHNV, CDR2 YYDKDF (reference sequence).